The rows below give T cell receptor beta chains drawn from one sample of a study of blood T cell repertoires in COVID-19. Produced via immunoSEQ multiplex PCR; TCRdb's table is partial and in-frame only. The sample yields 140,000 to 150,000 clones, 88% seen once. What was sequenced was peripheral blood. Receptor source: a human donor in a cohort sampled during active COVID-19. Each CDR3 is given with its conserved first and last residue. D genes are given only for firm matches. Only part of the rows carry a size: once, few, many, or a class if the clone is expanded.

TGTGCCAGCAGCCCCGGGTTGCGGGGGCCCTACGAGCAGTACTTC CASSPGLRGPYEQYF TRBV5-4 - TRBJ2-7 -
TGTGCCAGTAGTGGGGCCCGAGGACAGGGTGCGATTTCAACGTCACCCCTCCACTTT CASSGARGQGAISTSPLHF TRBV19 - TRBJ1-6 TRBD1
TGTGCCAGCAGCAAGGACAGGGGGCGAGCAGATACGCAGTATTTT CASSKDRGRADTQYF TRBV28 once TRBJ2-3 TRBD1
TGTGCCAGCAGTGAAGCGAACCGGGATACGCAGTATTTT CASSEANRDTQYF TRBV6-1 - TRBJ2-3 -
TGTGCCAGCAGCAGCCTAGGACAGGGCTATGGCTACACCTTC CASSSLGQGYGYTF TRBV7-3 - TRBJ1-2 TRBD1
TGTGCCAGCAGTTACCGCGACAGGGTCCAGCCCCAGCATTTT CASSYRDRVQPQHF TRBV6-2/TRBV6-3 - TRBJ1-5 TRBD1
TGTGCCAGCAGTTACCGTAGGGGGCAGATGATCGAGACCCAGTACTTC CASSYRRGQMIETQYF TRBV6-2/TRBV6-3 once TRBJ2-5 TRBD1
TGTGCCAGCAGTGCCGGGACAGGGGGAGCAGATACGCAGTATTTT CASSAGTGGADTQYF TRBV27 - TRBJ2-3 TRBD1
TGTGCCAGCAGTTACATTTTAGCGAGATCAGATACGCAGTATTTT CASSYILARSDTQYF TRBV6-2/TRBV6-3 - TRBJ2-3 -
TGTGCCAGCAGCCAATTATCGGCCGGGGAGCTGTTTTTT CASSQLSAGELFF TRBV14 - TRBJ2-2 -
TGCGCCAGCAGCCAAGCCCTTCCGCAGGCGCCGAGCGGGACCCAGCATTTT CASSQALPQAPSGTQHF TRBV4-3 - TRBJ1-5 -
TGTGCCAGTAAGGACAGGCCGGATGAAAAACCGTTTTTT CASKDRPDEKPFF TRBV19 - TRBJ1-4 TRBD1
TGTGCCAGCAGCCAACAGCGGGCTTCCGAAAAAGCTTTCTTT CASSQQRASEKAFF TRBV3-1/TRBV3-2 - TRBJ1-1 -
TGCAGCGTACACAAAGGACAGGGGGCTATCGGCTACACCTTC CSVHKGQGAIGYTF TRBV29-1 once TRBJ1-2 TRBD1
TGTGCCAGCAGTCGGACTAGCGGGTTCACAGATACGCAGTATTTT CASSRTSGFTDTQYF TRBV5-6 - TRBJ2-3 TRBD2
TGCGCCAGCACCCAGGACAGGGGGCTCGAGCAGTACTTC CASTQDRGLEQYF TRBV10-2 - TRBJ2-7 TRBD1
TGTGCCATCAGTTTCCAAACTAATGAGCAGTTCTTC CAISFQTNEQFF TRBV10-3 - TRBJ2-1 -
TGTGCCAGCAAGTTGGGGACAGGGTATGGCTACACCTTC CASKLGTGYGYTF TRBV3-1/TRBV3-2 once TRBJ1-2 TRBD1
TGTGCCAGCACCCCTAGCGGGAGGGCCGCCGAGCAGTACTTC CASTPSGRAAEQYF TRBV11-2 - TRBJ2-7 TRBD2
TGTGCCAGCAGCCCCCTACAAGAGACCCAGTACTTC CASSPLQETQYF TRBV7-9 - TRBJ2-5 -
TGTGCCAGCTCACCCGGGGCAACTAATGAAAAACTGTTTTTT CASSPGATNEKLFF TRBV18 - TRBJ1-4 -
TGTGCCAGCAGCTCCGGGGCGGGACCCGAAACAGATACGCAGTATTTT CASSSGAGPETDTQYF TRBV7-8 - TRBJ2-3 -
TGTGCCAGCACAGGGGACACTGAAGCTTTCTTT CASTGDTEAFF TRBV2 - TRBJ1-1 -
TGTGCCTGGAGTGACCCCGGGACTAGCGCCTACGAGCAGTACTTC CAWSDPGTSAYEQYF TRBV30 - TRBJ2-7 TRBD2
TGTGCCAGTAGTATAGAACCCAGGGTTGCGCAGTATTTT CASSIEPRVAQYF TRBV19 - TRBJ2-3 -
TGTGCCAGCAGCAAACTTCTACGGAACACTGAAGCTTTCTTT CASSKLLRNTEAFF TRBV21-1 - TRBJ1-1 -
TGCGCCAGCAGCCAACTAGGGACAGGCAACACCGGGGAGCTGTTTTTT CASSQLGTGNTGELFF TRBV4-3 - TRBJ2-2 TRBD1
TGTGCCAGCAGTTACTCGGAGGGAGTGGACTCCTACGAGCAGTACTTC CASSYSEGVDSYEQYF TRBV6-6 - TRBJ2-7 -
TGTGCCATCAGCCCGACAGGGGGCCCAAATGAAAAACTGTTTTTT CAISPTGGPNEKLFF TRBV10-3 - TRBJ1-4 TRBD1
TGTGCCGGACACCCGGGACAGGGGAGCACAGATACGCAGTATTTT CAGHPGQGSTDTQYF TRBV6-5 once TRBJ2-3 TRBD1
TGTGCCACCAGTGATGGGGGACTAGCTCACCCAGATACGCAGTATTTT CATSDGGLAHPDTQYF TRBV24-1 - TRBJ2-3 TRBD2
TGTGCCAGCAGCTCCGGGACAGGGGTGGCTGAAGCTTTCTTT CASSSGTGVAEAFF TRBV7-8 - TRBJ1-1 TRBD1
TGCGCCATCCTCCGGGACAGGGGGCGAAATGAGCAGTTCTTC CAILRDRGRNEQFF TRBV10-2 - TRBJ2-1 TRBD1
TGTGCCTGGAGTGAAGGGTTTACTAGCGGGGTCGTGGATACGCAGTATTTT CAWSEGFTSGVVDTQYF TRBV30 - TRBJ2-3 TRBD2
TGTGCCAGCAGTTACTCAGGACTAGCGGGGGGTGAGCAGTTCTTC CASSYSGLAGGEQFF TRBV6-2/TRBV6-3 once TRBJ2-1 TRBD2
TGTGCCAGCAGTAACGACCGGGCCTATAATTCACCCCTCCACTTT CASSNDRAYNSPLHF TRBV6-5 - TRBJ1-6 -
TGTGCCAGCTCACCACCCCAGGGGACCGGGGAGCTGTTTTTT CASSPPQGTGELFF TRBV18 - TRBJ2-2 -
TGCAGCGTTGAATGGGCCAGGGGAACCTCCTACGAGCAGTACTTC CSVEWARGTSYEQYF TRBV29-1 once TRBJ2-7 -
TGCGCCAGCAGCTTGGCTACGGGACAGGTAACTGAAGCTTTCTTT CASSLATGQVTEAFF TRBV5-1 - TRBJ1-1 TRBD1
TGCGCCAGCAGCATGACAGGGATGAACACTGAAGCTTTCTTT CASSMTGMNTEAFF TRBV5-1 - TRBJ1-1 TRBD1
TGTGCCAGCAGCCCTGACCCGGGTCAGCCCCAGCATTTT CASSPDPGQPQHF TRBV5-4 - TRBJ1-5 -